Below, one T cell receptor (beta chain) is given with its context. Its specificity is not known. Time point given: week 11, during vaccination. Doses of 300 ug of mutant IDH1 20-mer peptide were given with topical imiquimod. This sample was included in a study of a mutant IDH1 vaccine in newly diagnosed glioma. Overall study context: Averaging approximately 42 years of age, treated patients were about 60% male and approximately 40% female. Patients' prior therapy spanned radiotherapy, temozolomide, or both; most underwent both.

General study results and limits: Changes to the top peripheral T cell clonotypes appeared unrelated to pseudoprogression. Roughly 92% of patients showed vaccine-induced immune responses across multiple MHC alleles.

Libraries were prepared by immunoSEQ multiplex PCR; TCRdb keeps only in-frame clonotypes and omits some of them. The table lists roughly 48,000 clones, 90% to 95% of them singletons, with over 2% in the top ten. CDR3 length: 17 amino acids. V was cut by 5 bases and J by 0 bases, with 19 bases left in between. From germline, CDR1 is SGHAT and CDR2 FQNNGV. The sequencing here drew on PBMCs, taken from a glioma patient whose treatment included an IDH1 peptide vaccine. The TCR sequence derives from a man aged 50 to 59 with glioma. The rearrangement joins TRBV11-2 to TRBJ1-1; D possibly corresponds to TRBD1 (6 bases). The CDR3 nucleotides are TGTGCCAGCAGCCCAGACAGGCTGAGGGTCTTGAACACTGAAGCTTTCTTT. Its protein is CASSPDRLRVLNTEAFF. Filled out from reference TRBV11-2 and TRBJ1-1, the complete variable domain reads EAGVAQSPRYKIIEKRQSVAFWCNPISGHATLYWYQQILGQGPKLLIQFQNNGVVDDSQLPKDRFSAERLKGVDSTLKIQPAKLEDSAVYLCASSPDRLRVLNTEAFFGQGTRLTVV.